Each of the 25 T cell receptor beta chains below was sequenced from the same sample in a study of blood T cell repertoires in COVID-19. Sequencing used immunoSEQ multiplex PCR; TCRdb keeps in-frame clones, though not all of them. The sample includes 95,000 to 100,000 clones, around 79% of them seen just once. The material sequenced was peripheral blood. These receptors were obtained from a woman aged 80 or over with active or convalescent COVID-19.

This chain connects TRBV15 to TRBJ2-5; possible D gene TRBD2, 6 bases. Germline CDR1 LNHNV, CDR2 YYDKDF (reference sequence). The V end lost 8 bases, the J end lost 5 bases, and 15 bases lay between the germline ends. The CDR3 loop spans 13 amino acids. Written as DNA, the CDR3 is TGTGCCACCGGCTGGGGGGTTACGGAGACCCAGTACTTC. Translated: CATGWGVTETQYF.

CDR3 nucleotides: TGTGCCAGCAGCCCCCAGGCGGGGTACAATGAGCAGTTCTTC. Its protein is CASSPQAGYNEQFF. The chain links TRBV7-2 to TRBJ2-1; perhaps TRBD2 as D (6 bases). Trimming pared 5 bases from V and 4 bases from J, leaving 12 bases between. The germline CDR1 and CDR2 sequences are SGHTA and FQGNSA. CDR3 size: 14 residues. The whole variable domain, remainder taken from reference TRBV7-2 and TRBJ2-1, is GAGVSQSPSNKVTEKGKDVELRCDPISGHTALYWYRQSLGQGLEFLIYFQGNSAPDKSGLPSDRFSAERTGGSVSTLTIQRTQQEDSAVYLCASSPQAGYNEQFFGPGTRLTVL.

The rearrangement links TRBV28 to TRBJ2-7; 8 nucleotides agree with TRBD1. The length of the CDR3 is 16 residues. The trim removed 3 bases at V and 4 bases at J, leaving 11 bases unmatched. Germline CDR1 is MDHEN and CDR2 is SYDVKM. Here the CDR3 reads CASSFPYGTGVYEQYF. CDR3 DNA sequence: TGTGCCAGCAGTTTTCCGTACGGGACAGGAGTTTACGAGCAGTACTTC.

The chain uses TRBV7-9 and TRBJ1-6; a possible D gene is TRBD1 (6 bases). Trimming removed 0 bases from V and 7 bases from J, with 7 bases in between. Germline V gene data show CDR1 as SEHNR and CDR2 as FQNEAQ (reference sequence). There are 14 residues in the CDR3. CDR3 in DNA: TGTGCCAGCAGCTTAGCCCAGGGGAATTCACCCCTCCACTTT. Translation gives CASSLAQGNSPLHF.

CDR3: CASSSRDTEAFF. The CDR3 DNA reads TGTGCCAGCAGTTCCCGGGACACTGAAGCTTTCTTT. The chain carries TRBV27 and TRBJ1-1; D is uncertain. Trimming removed 4 bases from V and 3 bases from J, with 6 bases in between. The length of the CDR3 is 12 residues. The germline CDR1 and CDR2 sequences are MNHEY and SMNVEV (reference sequence).

This chain connects TRBV6-1 to TRBJ2-7; 7 bases agree with TRBD1. V shed 4 bases and J 0 bases; nucleotides not matched to a gene: 9. The CDR3 is 16 residues long. The germline V gene has CDR1 MNHNS and CDR2 SASEGT. The CDR3 bases are TGTGCCAGCAGTGGCCTAAGACAGGGTACCTCCTACGAGCAGTACTTC. Amino acid sequence: CASSGLRQGTSYEQYF.

The gene calls are TRBV1 and TRBJ2-5; the DNA was not used to check the table's D call, TRBD2. TRBV1 is a recognized pseudogene. This CDR3 is built from 14 residues. DNA of the CDR3: TGCACCCTCACTCCCCCGGGGGAAGGTGAGACCCAGTACTTC. It specifies CTLTPPGEGETQYF.

The chain carries TRBV6-2 or TRBV6-3 and TRBJ2-7; D remains ambiguous. The CDR3 length is 12 residues. The V and J ends lost 5 bases and 5 bases respectively, with 10 bases between them. Germline CDR1 reads MNHEY; CDR2 reads SVGEGT. CDR3 nucleotide sequence: TGTGCCAGCAGTCCCTCCCCCCACGAGCAGTACTTC. Translation gives CASSPSPHEQYF.

V gene TRBV5-4 combines with J gene TRBJ1-2; D perhaps matches TRBD1 (6 bases). Germline V gene data show CDR1 as SGHNT and CDR2 as YYREEE (reference sequence). V was shortened by 3 bases and J by 0 bases, with 12 bases between the two germline ends. The CDR3 loop spans 15 amino acids. Written as DNA, the CDR3 is TGTGCCAGCAGCTCGACAGGTGCCCCTAACTATGGCTACACCTTC. Its protein product is CASSSTGAPNYGYTF.

The chain is built from TRBV5-4 and TRBJ2-1; D perhaps matches TRBD2 (5 bases). V was clipped by 5 bases and J by 8 bases, with 11 bases between them. The CDR3 is 12 amino acids. In germline, CDR1 is SGHNT, CDR2 YYREEE (reference sequence). The DNA of the CDR3 is TGTGCCAGCAGATCTACTAGGGATGAGCAGTTCTTC. Protein product: CASRSTRDEQFF. Together with reference TRBV5-4 and TRBJ2-1, the CDR3 gives the full variable domain: ETGVTQSPTHLIKTRGQQVTLRCSSQSGHNTVSWYQQALGQGPQFIFQYYREEENGRGNFPPRFSGLQFPNYSSELNVNALELDDSALYLCASRSTRDEQFFGPGTRLTVL.

J is TRBJ2-7 and V is TRBV10-1; D may be TRBD2 (5 bases). The CDR3 length is 16 residues. V lost 0 bases, J lost 0 bases, and 12 bases lay in between. Germline loops: CDR1 WNHNN, CDR2 SYGVQD (reference sequence). The CDR3 DNA reads as TGCGCCAGCAGTGAGTCATTGGACTCGAGCTCCTACGAGCAGTACTTC. Translation: CASSESLDSSSYEQYF.

The V and J genes are TRBV27 and TRBJ1-5, with D unresolved. This CDR3 region has 15 residues. Germline V CDR1 and CDR2: MNHEY, SMNVEV (reference sequence). V gave up 1 base and J gave up 0 bases, with 7 bases separating them. DNA of the CDR3: TGTGCCAGCAGTTTATTCAGGTATAGCAATCAGCCCCAGCATTTT. This sequence encodes CASSLFRYSNQPQHF.

This sequence joins TRBV29-1 and TRBJ1-2; 10 bases match TRBD1. Trimming at V came to 3 bases and at J to 8 bases, leaving 3 bases not matched to a gene. Germline-derived CDR1 and CDR2 are SQVTM and ANQGSEA. The CDR3 length is 12 residues. The CDR3 sequence: CSVETGGLGYTF. The CDR3 nucleotides read TGCAGCGTTGAGACAGGGGGCTTAGGCTACACCTTC. Variable domain in full (rest from reference TRBV29-1 and TRBJ1-2): SAVISQKPSRDICQRGTSLTIQCQVDSQVTMMFWYRQQPGQSLTLIATANQGSEATYESGFVIDKFPISRPNLTFSTLTVSNMSPEDSSIYLCSVETGGLGYTFGSGTRLTVV.

About this clone itself: The junction does not match germline at one end; this may be a read error. The chain employs TRBV5-1 and TRBJ1-2, with TRBD1 matching over 9 bases. Per germline, CDR1 SGHRS and CDR2 YFSETQ. The CDR3 is 14 residues long. CDR3: CASSLGQGGYGYTF. The CDR3 DNA sequence: TGTGCCAGCAGCTTGGGACAGGGAGGCTATGGCTACACCTTC.

The CDR3 DNA is TGTGCCAGCAGCCAGGACAGTGAGCAGTTCTTC. Protein sequence: CASSQDSEQFF. The chain is built from TRBV11-3 and TRBJ2-1, with a possible D match to TRBD1 (6 bases). The V gene lost 5 bases and the J gene lost 9 bases, with 8 bases spanning the gap. Germline assignment: CDR1 SGHNT and CDR2 YENEEA. This CDR3 contains 11 residues.

The V and J genes are TRBV9 and TRBJ2-2, with 9 nucleotides matching TRBD2. The V segment lost 6 bases and the J segment 4 bases; nucleotides outside the gene matches: 13. The CDR3 is 17 residues long. Germline CDR1 and CDR2: SGDLS and YYNGEE. The CDR3 DNA is TGTGCCAGCACCCCCCCCCTAGCGGGGACAGTCACCGGGGAGCTGTTTTTT. It encodes CASTPPLAGTVTGELFF.

The chain has TRBV5-1 and TRBJ2-3; 9 nucleotides match TRBD1. The J segment lost 0 bases and the V segment lost 10 bases, leaving 6 bases of the junction unmatched. Germline V gene data show CDR1 as SGHRS and CDR2 as YFSETQ. This CDR3 has 14 residues. CDR3 protein: CAGKQGASTDTQYF. As DNA, the CDR3 is TGCGCCGGAAAACAGGGGGCTAGCACAGATACGCAGTATTTT. Full variable domain (rest looked up from reference TRBV5-1 and TRBJ2-3): KAGVTQTPRYLIKTRGQQVTLSCSPISGHRSVSWYQQTPGQGLQFLFEYFSETQRNKGNFPGRFSGRQFSNSRSEMNVSTLELGDSALYLCAGKQGASTDTQYFGPGTRLTVL.

The genes are TRBV4-3 and TRBJ2-7, with 7 bases matching TRBD2. The CDR3 sequence is 14 residues long. Germline V gene data show CDR1 as LGHNA and CDR2 as YSLEER. The trim removed 4 bases at V and 7 bases at J, leaving 10 bases unmatched. CDR3 in amino acids: CASSRKRDVGEQYF. The CDR3 bases are TGCGCCAGCAGCCGAAAGCGGGACGTGGGGGAGCAGTACTTC.

The rearrangement links TRBV20-1 to TRBJ2-7, with a tentative D call TRBD1 (6 bases). The CDR3 consists of 14 residues. Germline V gene sequence: CDR1 DFQATT, CDR2 SNEGSKA (reference sequence). Trimming left V 3 bases short and J 2 bases short, with 14 bases between. The CDR3 loop is CSASLTGYTYEQYF. The CDR3 nucleotides are TGCAGTGCTAGTCTCACAGGGTATACCTACGAGCAGTACTTC.

This chain links TRBV7-9 with TRBJ1-1; the D is unclear. Looked up from germline, CDR1 is SEHNR and CDR2 is FQNEAQ (reference sequence). This CDR3 comprises 14 residues. Trimming stripped 1 base from V and 4 bases from J, with 10 bases between. Here the CDR3 DNA reads TGTGCCAGCAGCTTAGATGCGGGGAGCACTGAAGCTTTCTTT. This codes for CASSLDAGSTEAFF.

This rearrangement joins TRBV7-2 to TRBJ2-7, with D possibly being TRBD2 (5 bases). The CDR3 is 14 amino acids. The ends were cut back, 5 bases at V and 6 bases at J, with 17 bases in the middle. The germline CDR1 and CDR2 sequences are SGHTA and FQGNSA. For the CDR3, the DNA is TGTGCCAGCAGCCAGACGGCGCGGGTGGGCGAGCAGTACTTC. Protein: CASSQTARVGEQYF.

V usage is TRBV6-5 and J usage is TRBJ2-3, with 13 positions matching TRBD2. Per germline, CDR1 MNHEY and CDR2 SVGAGI. The CDR3 spans 15 residues. J lost 2 bases, V lost 6 bases, and 2 bases had no gene match. The CDR3 is CASRGTSGTTDTQYF. CDR3 sequence (DNA): TGTGCCAGCAGAGGGACTAGCGGGACCACAGATACGCAGTATTTT.

This chain connects TRBV7-2 to TRBJ2-7, with 11 bases fitting TRBD2. The CDR3 loop spans 16 amino acids. The V gene end was trimmed by 5 bases and the J gene end by 2 bases; junction bases not matched to a gene: 8. CDR1 is SGHTA and CDR2 is FQGNSA in the germline V gene. The CDR3 loop is CASSPRTSGHTYEQYF. In nucleotides, the CDR3 is TGTGCCAGCAGCCCCAGGACTAGCGGGCATACCTACGAGCAGTACTTC.

The chain combines TRBV6-2 or TRBV6-3 with TRBJ2-7; no firm D call. Germline V gene data show CDR1 as MNHEY and CDR2 as SVGEGT. Trimming took 5 bases from V and 2 from J, leaving 7 bases between them. This CDR3 comprises 12 residues. CDR3 amino acids: CASSRVAYEQYF. CDR3 sequence (DNA): TGTGCCAGCAGTCGGGTCGCCTACGAGCAGTACTTC.

The CDR3 DNA reads as TGTGCCAGCAGCTTCGGACTAGCGGAACTCACAGATACGCAGTATTTT. Translation: CASSFGLAELTDTQYF. The chain recombines TRBV7-8 with TRBJ2-3; 10 bases match TRBD2. V trimming: 3 bases; J trimming: 2 bases; junction bases outside the gene matches: 5. There are 16 residues in the CDR3. CDR1 SGHVS and CDR2 FQNEAQ come from the germline V gene.